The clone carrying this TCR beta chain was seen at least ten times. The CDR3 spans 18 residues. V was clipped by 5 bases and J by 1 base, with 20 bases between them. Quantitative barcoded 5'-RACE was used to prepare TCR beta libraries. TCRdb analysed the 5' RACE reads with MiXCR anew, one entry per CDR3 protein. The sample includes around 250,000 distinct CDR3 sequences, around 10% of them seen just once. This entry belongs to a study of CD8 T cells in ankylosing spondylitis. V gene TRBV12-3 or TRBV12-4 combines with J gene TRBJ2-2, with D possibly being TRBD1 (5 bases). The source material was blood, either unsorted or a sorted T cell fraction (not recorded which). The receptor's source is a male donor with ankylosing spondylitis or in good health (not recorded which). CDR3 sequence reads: CASSPINAGIKNTGELFF. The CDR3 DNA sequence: TGTGCCAGCAGTCCTATTAACGCAGGGATTAAGAACACCGGGGAGCTGTTTTTT.